Listed here are 14 T cell receptor beta chains from one sample, sequenced in a study of T cells after yellow fever vaccination. TCRdb independently ran MiXCR on the 5' RACE reads; one entry per CDR3 protein. The data contain some 220,000 distinct CDR3 sequences, around 3.1% of them seen just once; the ten biggest clones take up 3.2%. The specimen was CD4+ T cells sorted from PBMCs, collected 10 days after the yellow fever booster vaccination. These receptor sequences come from a young man who received the YFV17D yellow fever vaccine.

This clonotype was seen many times. Here the CDR3 DNA reads TGTGCCAGCAAACTCAGCGGGACCTACAATGAGCAGTTCTTC. Residues: CASKLSGTYNEQFF. V and J are TRBV6-2 or TRBV6-3 and TRBJ2-1; 7 bases are a match to TRBD2. The CDR3 has 14 residues. V was clipped by 7 bases and J by 2 bases; unmatched bases: 5. Per the germline V gene, CDR1 is MNHEY and CDR2 is SVGEGT.

This clonotype showed up just a few times. V is TRBV12-3 or TRBV12-4 and J is TRBJ2-5; D possibly matches TRBD1 or TRBD2 (6 bases each). CDR3 size: 12 residues. V shed 7 bases and J shed 6 bases, with 12 bases lying between them. The CDR3 spells CASTVGGQTQYF. The CDR3 DNA reads as TGTGCCAGCACGGTGGGGGGCCAGACCCAGTACTTC.

This clonotype turned up a few times. The rearrangement joins TRBV5-1 to TRBJ2-3; 12 nucleotides agree with TRBD2. Looked up from germline, CDR1 is SGHRS and CDR2 is YFSETQ. This CDR3 is 14 amino acids long. V trimming: 7 bases; J trimming: 5 bases; junction bases outside the gene matches: 5. CDR3 bases: TGCGCCAGCCACATGACTAGCGGGGGAGATACGCAGTATTTT. This codes for CASHMTSGGDTQYF.

This clonotype was counted many times. The J gene is TRBJ2-3, the V gene TRBV12-3 or TRBV12-4; D unclear. Trimming removed 6 bases from V and 8 bases from J, with 15 bases in between. The CDR3 spans 13 residues. This CDR3 reads CASRSPGFGTQYF. The CDR3 bases are TGTGCCAGCAGAAGTCCGGGCTTCGGTACGCAGTATTTT.

At least ten counts were recorded for this clonotype. V gene TRBV11-2 combines with J gene TRBJ2-1; D may be TRBD2 (6 bases). The CDR3 covers 14 residues. V lost 3 bases, J lost 3 bases, and 9 bases lay in between. The germline V gene has CDR1 SGHAT and CDR2 FQNNGV. The CDR3 region has the DNA TGTGCCAGCAGCTTTAGGCGGGACTACAATGAGCAGTTCTTC. Its translation is CASSFRRDYNEQFF. The whole variable domain, filled in from reference TRBV11-2 and TRBJ2-1, reads EAGVAQSPRYKIIEKRQSVAFWCNPISGHATLYWYQQILGQGPKLLIQFQNNGVVDDSQLPKDRFSAERLKGVDSTLKIQPAKLEDSAVYLCASSFRRDYNEQFFGPGTRLTVL.

Ten or more counts support this clonotype. One junction end disagrees with the germline gene, perhaps due to a read error. The rearrangement joins TRBV5-1 to TRBJ2-5; D unclear. The CDR3 runs 16 residues. Germline V gives CDR1 SGHRS, CDR2 YFSETQ. The CDR3 reads CASSLGASALEEAQYF. CDR3 coding DNA: TGCGCCAGCAGCTTGGGAGCCTCGGCCCTGGAAGAGGCCCAGTACTTC.

This clonotype was recorded many times. The chain recombines TRBV7-9 with TRBJ2-3; 13 bases line up with TRBD2. The CDR3 is 18 amino acids. V lost 3 bases, J lost 0 bases, and 6 bases stayed unmatched. The germline CDR1 and CDR2 sequences are SEHNR and FQNEAQ (reference sequence). The CDR3 DNA sequence: TGTGCCAGCAGCTTCCGGGGACTAGCGGGGCCTAGCACAGATACGCAGTATTTT. It is translated as CASSFRGLAGPSTDTQYF.

This clonotype has just a few counts. The gene calls are TRBV12-3 or TRBV12-4 and TRBJ1-4; no clear D. V lost 7 bases and J lost 5, with 14 bases in between. The CDR3 is 14 residues long. CDR3: CASTSTGPNEKLFF. Here the CDR3 DNA reads TGTGCCAGCACCTCGACGGGTCCCAATGAAAAACTGTTTTTT.

The chain combines TRBV4-3 with TRBJ2-5, with D possibly called TRBD1 or TRBD2 (5 bases each). Germline assignment: CDR1 LGHNA and CDR2 YSLEER. The CDR3 runs to 15 residues. The V gene lost 1 base and the J gene lost 4 bases, with 13 bases spanning the gap. Here the CDR3 reads CASSQVGTYTETQYF. For the CDR3, the DNA is TGCGCCAGCAGCCAAGTCGGGACCTACACAGAGACCCAGTACTTC.

This clonotype was counted a few times. The V call is TRBV27, the J call TRBJ2-3; TRBD1 agrees at 7 bases. Germline-derived CDR1 and CDR2 are MNHEY and SMNVEV (reference sequence). V gave up 3 bases and J gave up 6 bases; unmatched junction bases: 6. This CDR3 is built from 14 residues. CDR3 amino acids: CASSFRQGWDTQYF. In nucleotides, the CDR3 is TGTGCCAGCAGTTTCCGACAGGGTTGGGATACGCAGTATTTT.

This clonotype was seen at least ten times. J is TRBJ2-2 and V is TRBV10-3, with D perhaps being TRBD1 or TRBD2 (5 bases each). The CDR3 totals 18 residues. Trimming left V 2 bases short and J 1 base short, with 17 bases between. Germline lookup yields CDR1 ENHRY and CDR2 SYGVKD. The DNA of the CDR3 is TGTGCCATCAGTGAGAACGTTGGTGGGGGAAGGAACACCGGGGAGCTGTTTTTT. Translation: CAISENVGGGRNTGELFF.

This clonotype was found many times. The genes are TRBV18 and TRBJ2-3, with D perhaps matching TRBD1 (6 bases). Germline V gives CDR1 KGHSH, CDR2 LQKENI. The V gene lost 3 bases and the J gene lost 6 bases, with 13 bases spanning the gap. The CDR3 is 14 residues long. In DNA form, the CDR3 reads TGTGCCAGCTCACCTGAAACAGGGTTGGATACGCAGTATTTT. Translating gives CASSPETGLDTQYF.

This clonotype occurred a few times. V usage is TRBV27 and J usage is TRBJ1-6, with D uncertain. Per the germline V gene, CDR1 is MNHEY and CDR2 is SMNVEV (reference sequence). This CDR3 comprises 13 residues. Trimming removed 6 bases at V and 12 bases at J, with 15 bases between. In DNA form, the CDR3 reads TGTGCCAGCAGGACGTTAAGGGCCGAACCCCTCCACTTT. It translates to CASRTLRAEPLHF.

This clonotype has a count of ten or more. The chain is built from TRBV5-1 and TRBJ2-3, with 8 bases fitting TRBD2. The germline CDR1 and CDR2 sequences are SGHRS and YFSETQ. This CDR3 spans 15 amino acids. Trimming cost V 5 bases and J 0 bases; bases outside gene matches: 5. The CDR3 DNA reads TGCGCCAGCAGAGGCGGGGGGAGGAGCACAGATACGCAGTATTTT. Its protein product is CASRGGGRSTDTQYF.